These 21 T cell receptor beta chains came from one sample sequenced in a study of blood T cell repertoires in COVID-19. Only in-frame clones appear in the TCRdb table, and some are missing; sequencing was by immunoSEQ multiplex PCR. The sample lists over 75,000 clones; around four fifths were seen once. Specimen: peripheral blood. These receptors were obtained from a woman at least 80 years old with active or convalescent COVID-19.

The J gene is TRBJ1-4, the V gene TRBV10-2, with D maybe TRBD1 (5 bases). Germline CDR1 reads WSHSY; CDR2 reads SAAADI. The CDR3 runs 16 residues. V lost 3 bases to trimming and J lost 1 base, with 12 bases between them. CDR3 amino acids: CASSESGGRTNEKLFF. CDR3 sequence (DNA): TGCGCCAGCAGTGAATCGGGGGGACGAACTAATGAAAAACTGTTTTTT.

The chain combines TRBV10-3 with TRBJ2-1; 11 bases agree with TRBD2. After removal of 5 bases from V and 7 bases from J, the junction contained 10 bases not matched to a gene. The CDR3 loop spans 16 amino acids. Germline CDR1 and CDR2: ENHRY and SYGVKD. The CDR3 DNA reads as TGTGCCATCAGTCCCATAGCGGGAGGGCAGAATAATGAGCAGTTCTTC. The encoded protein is CAISPIAGGQNNEQFF.

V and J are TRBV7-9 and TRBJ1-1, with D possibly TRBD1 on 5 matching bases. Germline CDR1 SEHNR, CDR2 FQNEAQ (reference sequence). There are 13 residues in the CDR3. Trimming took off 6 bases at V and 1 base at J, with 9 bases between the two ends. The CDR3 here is CASRGRGNTEAFF. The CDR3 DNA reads TGTGCCAGCAGGGGTAGGGGGAACACTGAAGCTTTCTTT.

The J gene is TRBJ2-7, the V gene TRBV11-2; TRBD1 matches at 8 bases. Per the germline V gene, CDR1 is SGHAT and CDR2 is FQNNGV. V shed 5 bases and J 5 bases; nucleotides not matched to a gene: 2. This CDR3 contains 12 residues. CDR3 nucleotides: TGTGCCAGCAGCCCGGACAGGGACGAGCAGTACTTC. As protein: CASSPDRDEQYF.

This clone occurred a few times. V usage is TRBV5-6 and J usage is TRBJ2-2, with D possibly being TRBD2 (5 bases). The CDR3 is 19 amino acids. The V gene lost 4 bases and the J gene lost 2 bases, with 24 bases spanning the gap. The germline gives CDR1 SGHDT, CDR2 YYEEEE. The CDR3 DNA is TGTGCCAGCAGCCCTATCCCGGGAACAAAAACAGTAAACACCGGGGAGCTGTTTTTT. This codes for CASSPIPGTKTVNTGELFF.

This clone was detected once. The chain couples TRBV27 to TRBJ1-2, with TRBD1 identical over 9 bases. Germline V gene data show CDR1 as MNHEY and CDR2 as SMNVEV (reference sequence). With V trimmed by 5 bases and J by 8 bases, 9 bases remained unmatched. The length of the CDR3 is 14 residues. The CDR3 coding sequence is TGTGCCAGCAGTACCCAGGGAGGACAGGGGGGCTACACCTTC. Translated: CASSTQGGQGGYTF.

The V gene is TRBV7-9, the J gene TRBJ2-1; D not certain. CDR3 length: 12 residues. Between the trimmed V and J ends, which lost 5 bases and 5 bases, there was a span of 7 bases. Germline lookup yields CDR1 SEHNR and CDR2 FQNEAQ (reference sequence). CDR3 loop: CASSPSHNEQFF. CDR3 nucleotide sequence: TGTGCCAGCAGCCCTTCTCACAATGAGCAGTTCTTC.

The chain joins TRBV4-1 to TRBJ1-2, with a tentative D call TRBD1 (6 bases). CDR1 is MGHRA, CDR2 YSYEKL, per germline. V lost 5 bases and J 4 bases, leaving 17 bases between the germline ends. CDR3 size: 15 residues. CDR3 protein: CASSYQGRVAYGYTF. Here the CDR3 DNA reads TGCGCCAGCAGCTACCAGGGGCGGGTCGCCTATGGCTACACCTTC.

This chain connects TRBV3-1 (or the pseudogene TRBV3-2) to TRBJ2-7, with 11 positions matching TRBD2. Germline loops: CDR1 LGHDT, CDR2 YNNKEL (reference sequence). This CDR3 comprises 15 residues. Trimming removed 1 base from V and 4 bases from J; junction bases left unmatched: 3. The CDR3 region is CASSQGSSGRYEQYF. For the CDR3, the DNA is TGTGCCAGCAGCCAAGGGTCTAGCGGGAGGTACGAGCAGTACTTC.

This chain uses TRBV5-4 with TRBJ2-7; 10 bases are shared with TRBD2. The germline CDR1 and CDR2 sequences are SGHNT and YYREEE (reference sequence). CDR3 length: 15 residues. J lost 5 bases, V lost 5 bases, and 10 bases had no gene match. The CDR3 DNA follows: TGTGCCAGCAGTACCAGGACTAGCGGAGGGCACGAGCAGTACTTC. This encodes CASSTRTSGGHEQYF.

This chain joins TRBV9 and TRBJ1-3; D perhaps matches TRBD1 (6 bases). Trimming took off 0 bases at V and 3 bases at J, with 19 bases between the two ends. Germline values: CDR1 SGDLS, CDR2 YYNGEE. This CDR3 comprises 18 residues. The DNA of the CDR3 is TGTGCCAGCAGCGTAGCTACGGGGGGCATTTCGAGTGGAAACACCATATATTTT. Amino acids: CASSVATGGISSGNTIYF.

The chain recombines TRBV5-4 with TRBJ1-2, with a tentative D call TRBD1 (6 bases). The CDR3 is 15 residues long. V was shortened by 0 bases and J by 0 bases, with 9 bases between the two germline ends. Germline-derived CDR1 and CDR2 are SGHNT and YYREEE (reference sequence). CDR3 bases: TGTGCCAGCAGCTTGGGACAGGCCGCTAACTATGGCTACACCTTC. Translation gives CASSLGQAANYGYTF.

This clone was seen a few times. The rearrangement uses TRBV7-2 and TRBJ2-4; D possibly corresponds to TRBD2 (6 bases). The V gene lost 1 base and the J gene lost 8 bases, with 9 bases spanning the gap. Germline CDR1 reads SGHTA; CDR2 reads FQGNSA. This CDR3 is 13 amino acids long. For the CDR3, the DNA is TGTGCCAGCAGCTTAGGCGGAGGGGACATTCAGTACTTC. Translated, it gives CASSLGGGDIQYF. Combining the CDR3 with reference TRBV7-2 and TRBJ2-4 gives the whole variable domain GAGVSQSPSNKVTEKGKDVELRCDPISGHTALYWYRQSLGQGLEFLIYFQGNSAPDKSGLPSDRFSAERTGGSVSTLTIQRTQQEDSAVYLCASSLGGGDIQYFGAGTRLSVL.

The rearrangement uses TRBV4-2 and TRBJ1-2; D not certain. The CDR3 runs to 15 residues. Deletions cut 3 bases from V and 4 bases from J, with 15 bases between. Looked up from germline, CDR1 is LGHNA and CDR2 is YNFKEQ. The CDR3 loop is CASSHLRERRYGYTF. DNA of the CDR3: TGTGCCAGCAGCCACCTACGGGAAAGGCGCTATGGCTACACCTTC.

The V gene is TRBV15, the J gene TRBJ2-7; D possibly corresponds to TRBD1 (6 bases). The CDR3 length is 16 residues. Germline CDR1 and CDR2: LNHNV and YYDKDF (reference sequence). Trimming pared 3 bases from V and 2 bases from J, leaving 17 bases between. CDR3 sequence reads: CATSSLQGWQTYEQYF. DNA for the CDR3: TGTGCCACCAGCAGCTTACAGGGTTGGCAAACCTACGAGCAGTACTTC.

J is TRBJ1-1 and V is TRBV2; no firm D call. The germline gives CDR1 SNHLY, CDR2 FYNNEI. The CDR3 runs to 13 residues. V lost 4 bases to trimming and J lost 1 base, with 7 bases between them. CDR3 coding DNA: TGTGCCAGCAGTGTTACGGGGAACACTGAAGCTTTCTTT. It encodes CASSVTGNTEAFF.

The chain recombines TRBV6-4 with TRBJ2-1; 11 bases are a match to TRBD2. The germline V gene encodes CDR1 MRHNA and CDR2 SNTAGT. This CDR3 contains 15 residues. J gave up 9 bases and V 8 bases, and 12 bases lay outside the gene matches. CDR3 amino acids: CASSVLAGENSEQFF. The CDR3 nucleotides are TGTGCCAGCTCAGTACTAGCGGGAGAGAACAGTGAGCAGTTCTTC.

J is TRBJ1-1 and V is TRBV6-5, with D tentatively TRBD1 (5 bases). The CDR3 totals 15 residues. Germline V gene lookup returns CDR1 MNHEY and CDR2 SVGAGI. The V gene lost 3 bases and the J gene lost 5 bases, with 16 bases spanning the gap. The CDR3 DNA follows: TGTGCCAGCAGTTATTTTGGCAGGGTCGGGACTGAAGCTTTCTTT. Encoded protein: CASSYFGRVGTEAFF.

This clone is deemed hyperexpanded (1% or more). Here the CDR3 DNA reads TGTGCCAGCAGCCAAGAGTCGGGAGGATCTACCAATGAGCAGTTCTTC. It encodes CASSQESGGSTNEQFF. This chain links TRBV3-1 (or the pseudogene TRBV3-2) with TRBJ2-1, with TRBD2 matching over 7 bases. Germline trimming cut 0 bases from V and 6 bases from J; bases unmatched to any gene: 8. CDR3 size: 16 residues. The germline V gene has CDR1 LGHDT and CDR2 YNNKEL (reference sequence).

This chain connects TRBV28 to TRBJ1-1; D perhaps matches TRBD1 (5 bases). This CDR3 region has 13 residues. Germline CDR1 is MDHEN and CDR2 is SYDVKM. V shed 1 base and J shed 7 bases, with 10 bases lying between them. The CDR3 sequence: CASSLYPGIEAFF. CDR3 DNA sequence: TGTGCCAGCAGTTTATATCCAGGGATTGAAGCTTTCTTT.

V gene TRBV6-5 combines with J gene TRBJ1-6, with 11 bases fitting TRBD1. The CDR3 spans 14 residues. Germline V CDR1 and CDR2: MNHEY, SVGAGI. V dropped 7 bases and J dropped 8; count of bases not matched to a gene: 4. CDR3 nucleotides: TGTGCCAGCATCCGGGACAGGGGGGATTCACCCCTCCACTTT. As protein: CASIRDRGDSPLHF.